Following are 5 T cell receptor beta chains from one sample sequenced in a study of T cell responses to AZD1222 COVID-19 vaccine. The table came from immunoSEQ multiplex PCR; TCRdb's copy has only in-frame clones and leaves some out. The table lists about 180,000 clones, more than 80% of them singletons. The sample consisted of peripheral blood, taken on day 0 of AZD1222 vaccination. These TCRs come from an adult in good health.

This clone was seen once. J is TRBJ1-4 and V is TRBV19, with D possibly TRBD1 on 5 matching bases. V gave up 6 bases and J gave up 7 bases, with 12 bases separating them. Germline V gene lookup returns CDR1 LNHDA and CDR2 SQIVND (reference sequence). This CDR3 is built from 13 residues. CDR3 in amino acids: CASRTAAGEKLFF. The CDR3 nucleotides are TGTGCCAGTAGGACAGCAGCAGGTGAAAAACTGTTTTTT.

The chain has TRBV24-1 and TRBJ2-3, with D perhaps TRBD1 or TRBD2 (6 bases each). The CDR3 has 17 residues. Germline-derived CDR1 and CDR2 are KGHDR and SFDVKD. The V and J ends lost 3 bases and 2 bases respectively, with 17 bases between them. The CDR3 bases are TGTGCCACCAGTGATCCGCAAGGGGGGCTTAACACAGATACGCAGTATTTT. Protein product: CATSDPQGGLNTDTQYF.

This chain connects TRBV5-4 to TRBJ2-1; TRBD2 matches 14 bases. Germline CDR1 reads SGHNT; CDR2 reads YYREEE (reference sequence). The CDR3 runs to 17 residues. V lost 5 bases, J lost 10 bases, and 14 bases stayed unmatched. CDR3 DNA: TGTGCCAGCAGGGAAACCGGGAGCGGGACTAGCGGGGGAGAGCAGTTCTTC. As protein: CASRETGSGTSGGEQFF.

V is TRBV3-1 (or the pseudogene TRBV3-2) and J is TRBJ2-1, with TRBD2 identical over 11 bases. The CDR3 spans 17 residues. The J segment lost 3 bases and the V segment lost 2 bases, leaving 6 bases of the junction unmatched. Germline CDR1 and CDR2: LGHDT and YNNKEL (reference sequence). The CDR3 sequence: CASSQYLGLAGYNEQFF. CDR3 in DNA: TGTGCCAGCAGCCAATACCTTGGACTAGCGGGCTACAATGAGCAGTTCTTC.

This chain links TRBV11-2 with TRBJ1-1; possibly TRBD1 for D (6 bases). Trimming took off 4 bases at V and 1 base at J, with 13 bases between the two ends. The CDR3 extends over 15 amino acids. Per the germline V gene, CDR1 is SGHAT and CDR2 is FQNNGV. CDR3 loop: CASSSTGPRNTEAFF. In nucleotides, the CDR3 is TGTGCCAGCAGCTCCACAGGGCCACGGAACACTGAAGCTTTCTTT.